This T cell receptor beta chain comes out of a study of blood T cell repertoires in COVID-19. Whole-study context: Collection of acute and convalescent COVID-19 samples took place in the United States, Italy and Spain. PBMCs, B-cell-depleted T cells, or T cells provided the cDNA or gDNA that made up the material.

Authors' analysis steps: Counts of nucleated cells, estimated from reference gene primer amplification, were obtained. Here immunoSEQ multiplex PCR was the method, and the copy in TCRdb shows in-frame clones only, minus some. The V and J calls and clone size were taken over from that table, and D and trimming were inferred from the DNA. The sample yields some 150,000 clones, 88% seen once. The CDR3 contains 12 residues. Germline-derived CDR1 and CDR2 are MNHNY and SVGAGI (reference sequence). Trimming shortened V by 11 bases and J by 2 bases, and 11 bases separated the two germline ends. This chain connects TRBV6-6 to TRBJ2-3, with D possibly being TRBD2 (6 bases). Sequenced sample: peripheral blood. The receptor's source is a human donor in a cohort sampled during active COVID-19. This CDR3 is CAVRDSTDTQYF. CDR3 DNA sequence: TGTGCCGTCCGGGACTCCACAGATACGCAGTATTTT.